The 29 T cell receptor beta chains given below trace back to one sample, sequenced in a study of cytotoxic CD8 clonotypes in ibrutinib-treated CLL. Assay used: immunoSEQ multiplex PCR; TCRdb lists only in-frame clones, some missing. The data contain some 84,000 clones, about 82% of them singletons. The material was PBMCs, obtained before ibrutinib treatment. The receptors stem from a human donor with chronic lymphocytic leukemia.

The chain is built from TRBV7-6 and TRBJ2-7; the D gene could be TRBD1 or TRBD2 (5 bases each). V lost 7 bases, J lost 3 bases, and 16 bases lay in between. There are 14 residues in the CDR3. Per germline, CDR1 SGHVS and CDR2 FNYEAQ. This chain's CDR3 is CASKPPGGSYEQYF. The CDR3 nucleotides read TGTGCCAGCAAGCCCCCTGGGGGAAGCTACGAGCAGTACTTC.

V and J are TRBV6-5 and TRBJ1-3; D gene ambiguous. Deletions cut 4 bases from V and 4 bases from J, with 11 bases between. This CDR3 spans 14 amino acids. CDR1 is MNHEY, CDR2 SVGAGI, per germline. The CDR3: CASSSLFGGNTIYF. The CDR3 DNA reads as TGTGCCAGCAGTTCCCTTTTTGGAGGAAACACCATATATTTT.

This chain joins TRBV2 and TRBJ2-1, with 8 nucleotides matching TRBD1. The CDR3 loop spans 16 amino acids. The ends lost 4 bases at V and 4 bases at J; junction bases unmatched: 9. CDR1 is SNHLY, CDR2 FYNNEI, per germline. In nucleotides, the CDR3 is TGTGCCAGCAGTGCGAGGACAGGGACTGGATACAATGAGCAGTTCTTC. Translating it yields CASSARTGTGYNEQFF.

CDR3 sequence reads: CASSLKHEQFF. Written as DNA, the CDR3 is TGCGCCAGCAGCTTAAAGCATGAGCAGTTCTTC. The V gene is TRBV5-1, the J gene TRBJ2-1; D gene uncertain. The CDR3 is 11 residues long. Germline CDR1 is SGHRS and CDR2 is YFSETQ. The V end lost 2 bases, the J end lost 8 bases, and 5 bases lay between the germline ends.

This chain uses TRBV30 with TRBJ1-2; 10 bases are a match to TRBD1. Germline lookup yields CDR1 GTSNPN and CDR2 SVGIG (reference sequence). Trimming cost V 2 bases and J 8 bases; bases outside gene matches: 8. The CDR3 runs to 14 residues. CDR3 nucleotides: TGTGCCTGGAGTCCCGGGACAGGGGCACACGGCTACACCTTC. Its protein is CAWSPGTGAHGYTF.

The chain carries TRBV29-1 and TRBJ2-1, with 8 bases fitting TRBD2. The junction had 10 bases not matched to a gene; V was cut back by 4 bases and J by 8 bases. CDR1 and CDR2 from the germline V gene are SQVTM and ANQGSEA. The CDR3 extends over 14 amino acids. The CDR3 DNA is TGCAGCGTTGTACGCCCTAGCGGGTCCCATGAGCAGTTCTTC. Its protein product is CSVVRPSGSHEQFF.

The rearrangement links TRBV7-9 to TRBJ2-7; tentative D call: TRBD2 (6 bases). CDR1 is SEHNR, CDR2 FQNEAQ, per germline (reference sequence). Trimming removed 5 bases from V and 6 bases from J, with 11 bases in between. The CDR3 runs 12 residues. CDR3 residues: CASSRTGVEQYF. CDR3 DNA: TGTGCCAGCAGCCGGACGGGGGTCGAGCAGTACTTC.

The rearrangement joins TRBV4-3 to TRBJ2-1; 12 bases map to TRBD1. V lost 3 bases to trimming and J lost 8 bases; unmatched junction nucleotides: 14. CDR1 is LGHNA and CDR2 is YSLEER in the germline V gene. The CDR3 spans 18 residues. CDR3 loop: CASSHQDPGQGALDEQFF. The CDR3, as DNA: TGCGCCAGCAGCCACCAAGATCCGGGACAGGGGGCGTTGGATGAGCAGTTCTTC.

The chain joins TRBV2 to TRBJ2-2, with a possible D match to TRBD2 (6 bases). V shed 7 bases and J shed 7 bases, with 16 bases lying between them. The germline V gene has CDR1 SNHLY and CDR2 FYNNEI. This CDR3 has 14 amino acids. CDR3 sequence (DNA): TGTGCCAGCAACGCCGGGCGGGGCAGCGGGGAGCTGTTTTTT. Amino acid sequence: CASNAGRGSGELFF. The full variable domain, with the rest looked up from reference TRBV2 and TRBJ2-2, is EPEVTQTPSHQVTQMGQEVILRCVPISNHLYFYWYRQILGQKVEFLVSFYNNEISEKSEIFDDQFSVERPDGSNFTLKIRSTKLEDSAMYFCASNAGRGSGELFFGEGSRLTVL.

The chain employs TRBV9 and TRBJ2-7, with 7 bases aligning to TRBD1. CDR1 and CDR2 (germline): SGDLS, YYNGEE. The CDR3 runs to 16 residues. Trimming removed 0 bases from V and 3 bases from J; junction bases left unmatched: 9. This CDR3 reads CASSVGDRGPLYEQYF. DNA of the CDR3: TGTGCCAGCAGCGTAGGGGACAGAGGACCCCTCTACGAGCAGTACTTC.

This chain uses TRBV5-1 with TRBJ2-1; 9 nucleotides match TRBD1. Germline CDR1 and CDR2: SGHRS and YFSETQ. CDR3 size: 16 residues. Trimming at V came to 0 bases and at J to 7 bases, leaving 8 bases not matched to a gene. The CDR3 DNA is TGCGCCAGCAGCTTGGAAACAGGGGGCTCTCGGAATGAGCAGTTCTTC. This sequence encodes CASSLETGGSRNEQFF.

The chain joins TRBV23-1 to TRBJ1-1; unclear D gene. TRBV23-1 is placed among ORFs of uncertain function. The CDR3 is 13 amino acids. The V end lost 4 bases, the J end lost 0 bases, and 6 bases lay between the germline ends. CDR3 DNA: TGCGCCAGCAGTCCCGGCTTGAACACTGAAGCTTTCTTT. It encodes CASSPGLNTEAFF.

The gene calls are TRBV19 and TRBJ2-5; 8 bases are a match to TRBD2. J gave up 5 bases and V 2 bases, and 10 bases lay outside the gene matches. CDR1 is LNHDA, CDR2 SQIVND, per germline (reference sequence). The CDR3 is 16 residues long. The CDR3 nucleotides are TGTGCCAGTAGTATACAGCTAGCGGGTGGTAGGGAGACCCAGTACTTC. Its protein is CASSIQLAGGRETQYF.

This rearrangement joins TRBV6-6 to TRBJ1-5; the D gene is possibly TRBD1 (5 bases). Germline CDR1 and CDR2: MNHNY and SVGAGI (reference sequence). This CDR3 has 16 residues. V was trimmed by 2 bases and J by 3 bases, leaving 14 bases between them. The CDR3 reads CASSYRGTDINQPQHF. Here the CDR3 DNA reads TGTGCCAGCAGTTACCGCGGGACGGACATCAATCAGCCCCAGCATTTT.

The J gene is TRBJ2-2, the V gene TRBV7-2; TRBD2 matches 7 bases. Losses at the gene ends were 4 bases for V and 7 bases for J; bases not matched to a gene: 12. The CDR3 covers 16 residues. The germline CDR1 and CDR2 sequences are SGHTA and FQGNSA. CDR3 region: CASSSLGGREHGELFF. The CDR3 DNA follows: TGTGCCAGCAGCTCCCTCGGAGGGCGGGAGCACGGGGAGCTGTTTTTT.

V is TRBV5-1 and J is TRBJ1-1; no reliable D call. V lost 1 base and J 0 bases, leaving 13 bases between the germline ends. CDR1 is SGHRS and CDR2 is YFSETQ in the germline V gene. The CDR3 extends over 16 amino acids. CDR3 in DNA: TGCGCCAGCAGCTTGTTTTCGGGGTCCATGAACACTGAAGCTTTCTTT. Encoded protein: CASSLFSGSMNTEAFF.

This chain joins TRBV7-3 and TRBJ1-2; weak D call: TRBD1 (5 bases). Trimming removed 1 base from V and 8 bases from J, with 14 bases in between. This CDR3 is 14 amino acids long. The germline V gene has CDR1 SGHTA and CDR2 FQGTGA. The chain's CDR3 is CASSLSAGIGGYTF. The CDR3 region has the DNA TGTGCCAGCAGCTTAAGTGCAGGGATTGGGGGCTACACCTTC.

The V and J genes are TRBV18 and TRBJ2-5; TRBD1 is a possible D gene (5 bases). Germline CDR1 reads KGHSH; CDR2 reads LQKENI. This CDR3 has 15 residues. Trimming removed 2 bases from V and 3 bases from J, with 13 bases in between. The CDR3 nucleotides are TGTGCCAGCTCACCATCAGTGGGGCAGGAAGAGACCCAGTACTTC. Protein sequence: CASSPSVGQEETQYF.

This sequence joins TRBV7-6 and TRBJ2-5; 8 bases align to TRBD1. The V gene end was trimmed by 2 bases and the J gene end by 5 bases; junction bases not matched to a gene: 16. This CDR3 region has 18 residues. Per germline, CDR1 SGHVS and CDR2 FNYEAQ. The CDR3 DNA reads as TGTGCCAGCAGCTTAAAGAGGAAGGGGGCAGGGGGCTTGGAGACCCAGTACTTC. This sequence encodes CASSLKRKGAGGLETQYF.

The V and J genes are TRBV19 and TRBJ2-1, with 11 bases matching TRBD2. The length of the CDR3 is 14 residues. Germline CDR1 and CDR2: LNHDA and SQIVND (reference sequence). V was clipped by 3 bases and J by 13 bases; unmatched bases: 8. The CDR3 DNA reads as TGTGCCAGTAGTATGGTAGGGACTAGCGGCCATCAGTTCTTC. Translated, it gives CASSMVGTSGHQFF.

The chain recombines TRBV7-8 with TRBJ2-3; 13 bases map to TRBD2. Germline CDR1 SGHVS, CDR2 FQNEAQ. The CDR3 has 16 amino acids. V lost 5 bases to trimming and J lost 6 bases; unmatched junction nucleotides: 8. This CDR3 is CASSPRTSGGEDTQYF. DNA of the CDR3: TGTGCCAGCAGCCCCCGCACTAGCGGGGGGGAGGATACGCAGTATTTT.

The chain has TRBV11-3 and TRBJ1-2; tentatively, D is TRBD1 (6 bases). Trimming stripped 1 base from V and 5 bases from J, with 11 bases between. This CDR3 has 14 amino acids. Looked up from germline, CDR1 is SGHNT and CDR2 is YENEEA. The CDR3 loop is CASSLARGGYGYTF. DNA for the CDR3: TGTGCCAGCAGCTTAGCCAGGGGAGGATATGGCTACACCTTC.

This rearrangement joins TRBV7-3 to TRBJ2-2; TRBD2 aligns across 9 bases. This CDR3 has 17 amino acids. Germline-derived CDR1 and CDR2 are SGHTA and FQGTGA. Losses at the gene ends were 5 bases for V and 2 bases for J; bases not matched to a gene: 9. The CDR3 DNA is TGTGCCAGCAGCCCAAGCCTAGCGGGAACTAACACCGGGGAGCTGTTTTTT. This encodes CASSPSLAGTNTGELFF. Combining the CDR3 with reference TRBV7-3 and TRBJ2-2 gives the whole variable domain GAGVSQTPSNKVTEKGKYVELRCDPISGHTALYWYRQSLGQGPEFLIYFQGTGAADDSGLPNDRFFAVRPEGSVSTLKIQRTERGDSAVYLCASSPSLAGTNTGELFFGEGSRLTVL.

The J gene is TRBJ2-1, the V gene TRBV18, with 7 bases lining up with TRBD2. V gave up 3 bases and J gave up 4 bases; unmatched junction bases: 3. The CDR3 covers 14 residues. CDR1 is KGHSH, CDR2 LQKENI, per germline. For the CDR3, the DNA is TGTGCCAGCTCACCCCCTAGCGGTTACAATGAGCAGTTCTTC. This encodes CASSPPSGYNEQFF. Full variable domain (outside the CDR3, taken from reference TRBV18 and TRBJ2-1): NAGVMQNPRHLVRRRGQEARLRCSPMKGHSHVYWYRQLPEEGLKFMVYLQKENIIDESGMPKERFSAEFPKEGPSILRIQQVVRGDSAAYFCASSPPSGYNEQFFGPGTRLTVL.

The gene calls are TRBV16 and TRBJ1-1; the D is unclear. Looked up from germline, CDR1 is KGHSY and CDR2 is FQNENV. The V end was cut by 0 bases, the J end by 0 bases, with 5 bases between. CDR3 size: 14 residues. DNA of the CDR3: TGTGCCAGCAGCCAATCCTCAGTGAACACTGAAGCTTTCTTT. Its translation is CASSQSSVNTEAFF. The variable domain in full, completed from reference TRBV16 and TRBJ1-1, reads GEEVAQTPKHLVRGEGQKAKLYCAPIKGHSYVFWYQQVLKNEFKFLISFQNENVFDETGMPKERFSAKCLPNSPCSLEIQATKLEDSAVYFCASSQSSVNTEAFFGQGTRLTVV.

The chain carries TRBV4-1 and TRBJ1-2; perhaps TRBD1 as D (5 bases). The V end was cut by 3 bases, the J end by 6 bases, with 14 bases between. Germline V gives CDR1 MGHRA, CDR2 YSYEKL. The CDR3 length is 14 residues. CDR3 in amino acids: CASSHLPGRDGYTF. The CDR3 DNA follows: TGCGCCAGCAGCCATCTACCGGGACGGGATGGCTACACCTTC.

The V and J genes are TRBV19 and TRBJ2-6; 7 bases align to TRBD1. CDR1 is LNHDA, CDR2 SQIVND, per germline (reference sequence). J lost 2 bases, V lost 8 bases, and 6 bases had no gene match. This CDR3 has 15 amino acids. CDR3 sequence (DNA): TGTGCCAGTGATTTAGGGGGCCCTGGGGCCAACGTCCTGACTTTC. Its translation: CASDLGGPGANVLTF.

V usage is TRBV11-2 and J usage is TRBJ2-3; D not resolved. The CDR3 is made up of 13 amino acids. Trimming pared 5 bases from V and 2 bases from J, leaving 8 bases between. The germline V gene encodes CDR1 SGHAT and CDR2 FQNNGV. CDR3 nucleotides: TGTGCCAGCAGCCCCCCCAACACAGATACGCAGTATTTT. Translated, it gives CASSPPNTDTQYF.

This sequence joins TRBV15 and TRBJ2-7; D may be TRBD1 (5 bases). With 5 bases removed from V and 4 bases from J, the gap between germline ends came to 12 bases. The CDR3 contains 13 residues. Per germline, CDR1 LNHNV and CDR2 YYDKDF (reference sequence). The CDR3 region is CATSGVKGYEQYF. For the CDR3, the DNA is TGTGCCACCAGCGGGGTGAAGGGGTACGAGCAGTACTTC.